These 3 T cell receptor beta chains came from one sample sequenced in a study of cytomegalovirus exposure and HLA in healthy donors. PCR was performed using 60 Vbeta and 13 Jbeta primers. Only in-frame clones appear in the TCRdb table, and some are missing; sequencing was by immunoSEQ multiplex PCR. The sample includes 150,000 to 200,000 clones, around 77% of them seen just once. Sequencing was done on a sample of PBMCs. The receptors derive from a woman in her thirties in good health and CMV-seropositive.

The chain uses TRBV7-8 and TRBJ2-3, with TRBD2 matching 10 bases. The CDR3 has 17 residues. Trimming cost V 2 bases and J 1 base; bases outside gene matches: 6. The germline V gene encodes CDR1 SGHVS and CDR2 FQNEAQ. In DNA, the CDR3 is TGTGCCAGCAGCTTAACCCCAACTAGCGGGGGCACAGATACGCAGTATTTT. Translating it yields CASSLTPTSGGTDTQYF. The complete variable domain, with remaining parts taken from reference TRBV7-8 and TRBJ2-3, reads GAGVSQSPRYKVAKRGQDVALRCDPISGHVSLFWYQQALGQGPEFLTYFQNEAQLDKSGLPSDRFFAERPEGSVSTLKIQRTQQEDSAVYLCASSLTPTSGGTDTQYFGPGTRLTVL.

This chain links TRBV9 with TRBJ2-5; 9 bases fit TRBD2. This CDR3 contains 16 residues. The germline V gene encodes CDR1 SGDLS and CDR2 YYNGEE. V trimming: 0 bases; J trimming: 1 base; junction bases outside the gene matches: 4. DNA of the CDR3: TGTGCCAGCAGCGTAGTCCCTAGCGGGGCCCAAGAGACCCAGTACTTC. It specifies CASSVVPSGAQETQYF. Combining the CDR3 with reference TRBV9 and TRBJ2-5 gives the whole variable domain DSGVTQTPKHLITATGQRVTLRCSPRSGDLSVYWYQQSLDQGLQFLIQYYNGEERAKGNILERFSAQQFPDLHSELNLSSLELGDSALYFCASSVVPSGAQETQYFGPGTRLLVL.

V is TRBV6-4 and J is TRBJ2-3, with 7 bases fitting TRBD2. CDR3 size: 15 residues. Trimming at V came to 3 bases and at J to 0 bases, leaving 3 bases not matched to a gene. Germline CDR1 is MRHNA and CDR2 is SNTAGT. CDR3 residues: CASSEQRGSTDTQYF. The CDR3 nucleotides are TGTGCCAGCAGTGAGCAGCGGGGCAGCACAGATACGCAGTATTTT.